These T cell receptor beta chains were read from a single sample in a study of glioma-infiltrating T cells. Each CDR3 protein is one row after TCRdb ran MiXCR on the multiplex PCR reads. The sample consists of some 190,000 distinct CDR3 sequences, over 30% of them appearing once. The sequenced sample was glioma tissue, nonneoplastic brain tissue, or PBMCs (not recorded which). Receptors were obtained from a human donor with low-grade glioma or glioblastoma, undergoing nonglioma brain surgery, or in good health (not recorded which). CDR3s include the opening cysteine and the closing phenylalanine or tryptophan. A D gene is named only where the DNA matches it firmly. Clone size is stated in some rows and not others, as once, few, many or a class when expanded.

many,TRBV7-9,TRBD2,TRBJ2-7,CASSLAVAGGVLDEQYF,TGTGCCAGCAGCTTAGCCGTAGCGGGAGGGGTTTTGGACGAGCAGTACTTC
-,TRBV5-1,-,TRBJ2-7,CASSLIAGDNSYEQYF,TGCGCCAGCAGCTTGATAGCCGGGGACAACTCCTACGAGCAGTACTTC
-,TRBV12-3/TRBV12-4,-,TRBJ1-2,CASSCPQVVYGYTF,TGTGCCAGCAGTTGCCCTCAGGTTGTGTATGGCTACACCTTC
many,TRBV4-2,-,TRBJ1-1,CASSREQGPTEAFF,TGTGCCAGCAGCCGGGAACAGGGTCCCACTGAAGCTTTCTTT
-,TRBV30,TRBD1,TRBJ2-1,CAWGQGPDNEQFF,TGTGCCTGGGGACAGGGGCCCGACAATGAGCAGTTCTTC
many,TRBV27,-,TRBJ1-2,CASSPQSGGGYGYTF,TGTGCCAGCAGTCCCCAATCCGGGGGGGGCTATGGCTACACCTTC
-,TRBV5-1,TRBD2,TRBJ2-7,CASSLGTSGRALPYEQYF,TGCGCCAGCAGCTTGGGGACTAGCGGGAGGGCTCTGCCCTACGAGCAGTACTTC
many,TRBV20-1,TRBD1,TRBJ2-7,CSALPGQGYEQYF,TGCAGTGCCCTACCGGGACAGGGCTACGAGCAGTACTTC
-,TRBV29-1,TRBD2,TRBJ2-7,CSVGLAGVHEQYF,TGCAGCGTTGGACTAGCGGGAGTCCACGAGCAGTACTTC
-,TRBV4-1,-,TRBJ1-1,CASSLRALNTEAFF,TGCGCCAGCAGCCTGAGGGCTTTAAACACTGAAGCTTTCTTT
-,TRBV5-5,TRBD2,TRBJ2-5,CASSRSGSPQETQYF,TGTGCCAGCAGCCGTAGCGGGAGTCCCCAAGAGACCCAGTACTTC
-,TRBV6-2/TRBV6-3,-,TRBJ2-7,CASSYGATGSYEQYF,TGTGCCAGCAGTTACGGAGCGACAGGATCCTACGAGCAGTACTTC
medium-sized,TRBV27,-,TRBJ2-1,CASRPQPDNEQFF,TGTGCCAGCAGGCCTCAACCGGACAATGAGCAGTTCTTC
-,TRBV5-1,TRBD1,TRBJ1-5,CASSLGTGGSNQPQHF,TGCGCCAGCAGCTTGGGGACAGGAGGTAGCAATCAGCCCCAGCATTTT
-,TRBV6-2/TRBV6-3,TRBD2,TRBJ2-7,CASSYRRGDYEQYF,TGTGCCAGCAGTTACCGCCGGGGGGATTACGAGCAGTACTTC
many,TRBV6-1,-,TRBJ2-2,CASSPGHSNTGELFF,TGTGCCAGCAGTCCGGGTCATTCGAACACCGGGGAGCTGTTTTTT
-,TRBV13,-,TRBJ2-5,CASSPPQVHVRETQYF,TGTGCCAGCAGCCCCCCACAGGTCCACGTACGAGAGACCCAGTACTTC
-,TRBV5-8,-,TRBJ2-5,CASSLSFGATQETQYF,TGTGCCAGCAGCTTGTCATTCGGGGCTACCCAAGAGACCCAGTACTTC
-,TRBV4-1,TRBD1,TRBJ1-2,CASSQDGGRGYYGYTF,TGCGCCAGCAGCCAAGATGGGGGCAGGGGGTACTATGGCTACACCTTC
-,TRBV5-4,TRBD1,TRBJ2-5,CASSNRDRGPQETKYF,TGTGCCAGCAGCAACCGGGACAGGGGGCCTCAAGAGACCAAGTACTTC
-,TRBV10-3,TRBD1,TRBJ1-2,CASSELAGQACGYTF,TGTGCCAGCAGTGAGCTCGCGGGACAGGCCTGCGGCTACACCTTC
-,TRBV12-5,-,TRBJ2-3,CASGESVAQYF,TGTGCTAGTGGCGAATCCGTGGCGCAGTATTTT
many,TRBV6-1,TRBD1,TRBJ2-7,CASSQPTGEAYEQYF,TGTGCCAGCAGTCAACCGACAGGGGAGGCCTACGAGCAGTACTTC